This T cell receptor (beta chain) comes out of a study of T-cell reconstitution after alpha-beta-depleted transplantation in children. This clonotype turned up a few times. Construction of the TCRbeta library involved unique molecular identifiers. TCRdb re-analysed the PCR reads in MiXCR, keeping a single row per CDR3 protein. The top ten clones hold about 14% of a sample with about 600,000 distinct CDR3 sequences, more than 20% of them seen once. V was trimmed by 8 bases and J by 6 bases, leaving 19 bases between them. The CDR3 is 15 amino acids. The sequence came from a boy under three years old who had a stem cell transplant for acute myeloid leukemia, so the T cells may come from the graft donor. The V and J genes are TRBV12-3 or TRBV12-4 and TRBJ2-2; maybe TRBD1 (5 bases). The sample consisted of PBMCs, mostly from graft donor cells, taken 360 days after TCRalphabeta/CD19-depleted stem cell transplant. The DNA for the CDR3 is TGTGCCAGCTCCCTCTTGTCAGGGATGCCCGGGGAGCTGTTTTTT. This codes for CASSLLSGMPGELFF.